Below, 11 T cell receptor beta chains from the same sample are listed, as sequenced in a study of regulatory T cells in long-lasting Graves disease. Documented time point: persistent/refractory GD, antithyroid drugs over 5 years with positive TRAb. RNA from PBMCs was the source of the TCR library. The authors built TCR beta libraries using iRepertoire HTBI primers and Arm-PCR of CDR3 regions. TCRdb recomputed calls from the multiplex PCR reads with MiXCR, one row per CDR3 protein. The table has 360,000 or so distinct CDR3 sequences, more than 20% seen once; the top ten hold roughly a quarter. The source was peripheral blood mononuclear cells (PBMCs), collected when the disease was refractory, from a patient treated with antithyroid drugs. Receptors originate from a woman aged 40 to 55 with Graves disease.

As regards this clonotype: Without the conserved terminal phenylalanine or tryptophan, this CDR3 likely stems from a read error. This sequence joins TRBV28 and TRBJ2-7; D is perhaps TRBD1 (6 bases). Trimming shortened V by 8 bases and J by 3 bases, and 14 bases separated the two germline ends. The CDR3 runs 13 residues. Germline V CDR1 and CDR2: MDHEN, SYDVKM. The CDR3 spells CASLRTDFYEQYL. The CDR3 bases are TGTGCCAGCCTAAGGACAGACTTCTACGAGCAGTACCTC.

This clonotype was counted at least ten times. This sequence joins TRBV2 and TRBJ2-6, with D unclear. Trimming stripped 6 bases from V and 0 bases from J, with 9 bases between. CDR1 SNHLY and CDR2 FYNNEI come from the germline V gene. The length of the CDR3 is 15 residues. Here the CDR3 DNA reads TGTGCCAGCAGCAAGCAGGACTCTGGGGCCAACGTCCTGACTTTC. Translating it yields CASSKQDSGANVLTF.

This clonotype was seen a few times. This rearrangement joins TRBV15 to TRBJ2-7; 9 bases map to TRBD2. The V and J ends lost 5 bases and 3 bases, in that order; junction bases with no gene match: 8. The germline gives CDR1 LNHNV, CDR2 YYDKDF (reference sequence). The CDR3 has 15 residues. The CDR3 sequence is CATSRLTSGYYEQYF. CDR3 in DNA: TGTGCCACCAGCCGCCTGACTAGCGGATACTACGAGCAGTACTTC.

This clonotype was seen a handful of times. The V and J genes are TRBV7-2 and TRBJ1-5; 11 nucleotides line up with TRBD1. V shed 8 bases and J 5 bases; nucleotides not matched to a gene: 8. CDR1 and CDR2 from the germline V gene are SGHTA and FQGNSA. CDR3 size: 15 residues. The CDR3 sequence is CASQRDRGIYQPQHF. CDR3 DNA sequence: TGTGCCAGCCAGAGGGACAGGGGGATTTATCAGCCCCAGCATTTT.

The rearrangement uses TRBV6-1 and TRBJ1-3; the D is unclear. This CDR3 has 14 amino acids. Looked up from germline, CDR1 is MNHNS and CDR2 is SASEGT. The V and J ends lost 3 bases and 0 bases respectively, with 6 bases between them. The CDR3 is CASSDQDSGNTIYF. The CDR3 nucleotides are TGTGCCAGCAGTGACCAGGACTCTGGAAACACCATATATTTT.

The chain has TRBV5-6 and TRBJ2-5; the match to TRBD2 covers 7 bases. From germline, CDR1 is SGHDT and CDR2 YYEEEE. V gave up 4 bases and J gave up 1 base; unmatched junction bases: 10. The CDR3 extends over 16 amino acids. In DNA, the CDR3 is TGTGCCAGCAGCCGCCTAGGGCTAGCGGTCCAAGAGACCCAGTACTTC. Translated, it gives CASSRLGLAVQETQYF.

This clonotype was recorded at least ten times. The chain is built from TRBV10-1 and TRBJ2-2; TRBD1 matches at 8 bases. CDR1 and CDR2 (germline): WNHNN, SYGVQD (reference sequence). The CDR3 is 15 residues long. V lost 8 bases and J lost 4; bases outside the gene matches: 9. In DNA, the CDR3 is TGCGCCAGCGAGTCCGGGACAGGCGGCACCGGGGAGCTGTTTTTT. Protein sequence: CASESGTGGTGELFF.

This clonotype was found many times. The rearrangement links TRBV7-9 to TRBJ1-2; TRBD1 matches 9 bases. The germline gives CDR1 SEHNR, CDR2 FQNEAQ (reference sequence). J gave up 5 bases and V 8 bases, and 9 bases lay outside the gene matches. CDR3 length equals 14 residues. This CDR3 reads CASAADRGGYGYTF. The CDR3 DNA reads as TGTGCCAGCGCAGCGGACAGGGGAGGGTATGGCTACACCTTC.

This clonotype was seen repeatedly, ten times or more. This chain joins TRBV6-1 and TRBJ2-7; tentative D call: TRBD2 (5 bases). V lost 0 bases, J lost 7 bases, and 16 bases lay in between. CDR1 and CDR2 from the germline V gene are MNHNS and SASEGT. This CDR3 has 15 residues. The CDR3 coding sequence is TGTGCCAGCAGTGAAGCGCTTCAAGGAGGTGGGGAGCAGTACTTC. The encoded protein is CASSEALQGGGEQYF.

This clonotype was recorded at least ten times. The chain recombines TRBV24-1 with TRBJ2-5; D remains unclear. Trimming took 6 bases from V and 0 from J, leaving 1 base between them. The CDR3 extends over 11 amino acids. CDR1 is KGHDR and CDR2 is SFDVKD in the germline V gene. CDR3 DNA: TGTGCCACCAGTTACCAAGAGACCCAGTACTTC. Its protein product is CATSYQETQYF.

The table lists this clonotype with many counts. V usage is TRBV9 and J usage is TRBJ2-5; D may be TRBD2 (6 bases). The length of the CDR3 is 16 residues. The germline V gene has CDR1 SGDLS and CDR2 YYNGEE. Trimming stripped 0 bases from V and 1 base from J, with 13 bases between. The CDR3 loop reads CASSVGGEGVQETQYF. In DNA, the CDR3 is TGTGCCAGCAGCGTAGGGGGGGAAGGCGTCCAAGAGACCCAGTACTTC.